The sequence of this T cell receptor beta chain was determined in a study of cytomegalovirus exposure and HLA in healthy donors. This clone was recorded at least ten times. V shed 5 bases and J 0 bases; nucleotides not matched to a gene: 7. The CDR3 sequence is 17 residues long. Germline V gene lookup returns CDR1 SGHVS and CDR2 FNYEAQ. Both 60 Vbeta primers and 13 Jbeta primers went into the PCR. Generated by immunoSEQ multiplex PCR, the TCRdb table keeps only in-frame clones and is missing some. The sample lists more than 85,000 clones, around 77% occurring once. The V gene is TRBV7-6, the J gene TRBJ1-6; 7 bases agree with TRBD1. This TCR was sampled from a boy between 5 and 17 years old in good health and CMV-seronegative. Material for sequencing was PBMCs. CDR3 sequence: CASSQNRGASYNSPLHF. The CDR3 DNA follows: TGTGCCAGCAGCCAAAACAGGGGAGCCTCCTATAATTCACCCCTCCACTTT.